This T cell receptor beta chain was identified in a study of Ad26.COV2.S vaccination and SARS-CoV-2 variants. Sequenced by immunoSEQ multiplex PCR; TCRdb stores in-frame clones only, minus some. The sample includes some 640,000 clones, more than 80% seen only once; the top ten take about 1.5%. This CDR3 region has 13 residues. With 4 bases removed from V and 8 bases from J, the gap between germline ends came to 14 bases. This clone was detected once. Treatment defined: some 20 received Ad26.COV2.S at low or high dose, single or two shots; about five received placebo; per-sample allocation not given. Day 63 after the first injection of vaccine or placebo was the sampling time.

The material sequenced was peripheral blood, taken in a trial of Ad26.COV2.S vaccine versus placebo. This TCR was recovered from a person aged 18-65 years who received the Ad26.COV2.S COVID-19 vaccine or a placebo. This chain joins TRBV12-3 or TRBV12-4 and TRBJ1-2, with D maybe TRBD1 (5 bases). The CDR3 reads CASSSRAPWGYTF. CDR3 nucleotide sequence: TGTGCCAGCAGTTCCAGGGCTCCTTGGGGCTACACCTTC.